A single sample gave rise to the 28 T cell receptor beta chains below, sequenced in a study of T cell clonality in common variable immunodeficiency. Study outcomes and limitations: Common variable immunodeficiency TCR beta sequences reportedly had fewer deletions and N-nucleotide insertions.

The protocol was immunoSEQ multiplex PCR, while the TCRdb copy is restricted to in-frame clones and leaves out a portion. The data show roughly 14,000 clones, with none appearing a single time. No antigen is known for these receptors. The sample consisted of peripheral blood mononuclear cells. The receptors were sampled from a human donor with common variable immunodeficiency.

The CDR3 here is CASSERGSRGTNYGYTF. The CDR3 DNA, read in part, is TGTGCCAGCAGTGAAAGGGGGTCTCGCGGGACTAACTATGGC. The chain has TRBV6-1 and TRBJ1-2; D is perhaps TRBD1 (6 bases). The CDR3 end is not reached by the read, which stops 3 residues before it; the germline J gene fills it in. The germline gives CDR1 MNHNS, CDR2 SASEGT. The V and J ends lost 2 bases and 0 bases respectively, with 16 bases between them. CDR3 length equals 17 residues.

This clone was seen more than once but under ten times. The CDR3 sequence is CASSPLAGRDNEQFF. CDR3 bases read: TGTGCCAGCAGCCCCCTAGCGGGGAGGGACAATGAG. The V call is TRBV7-9, the J call TRBJ2-1; 9 positions match TRBD2. Read sequence stops 3 residues before the CDR3 end, and the germline J gene provides the missing end. This CDR3 is built from 15 residues. CDR1 SEHNR and CDR2 FQNEAQ come from the germline V gene (reference sequence). The trim removed 5 bases at V and 5 bases at J, leaving 7 bases unmatched.

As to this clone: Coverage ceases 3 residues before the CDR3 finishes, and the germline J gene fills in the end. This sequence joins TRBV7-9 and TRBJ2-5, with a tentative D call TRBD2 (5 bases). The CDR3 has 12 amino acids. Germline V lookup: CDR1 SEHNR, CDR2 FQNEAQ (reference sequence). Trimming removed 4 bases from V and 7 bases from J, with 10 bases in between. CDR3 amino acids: CASSSLRGTQYF. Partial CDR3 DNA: TGTGCCAGCAGCTCCCTCCGGGGGACC.

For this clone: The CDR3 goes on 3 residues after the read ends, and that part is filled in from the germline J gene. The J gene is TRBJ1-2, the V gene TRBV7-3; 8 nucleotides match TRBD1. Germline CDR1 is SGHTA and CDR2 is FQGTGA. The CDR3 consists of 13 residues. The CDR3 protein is CASSDQTGAGYTF. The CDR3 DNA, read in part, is TGTGCCAGCAGCGACCAGACAGGGGCCGGC.

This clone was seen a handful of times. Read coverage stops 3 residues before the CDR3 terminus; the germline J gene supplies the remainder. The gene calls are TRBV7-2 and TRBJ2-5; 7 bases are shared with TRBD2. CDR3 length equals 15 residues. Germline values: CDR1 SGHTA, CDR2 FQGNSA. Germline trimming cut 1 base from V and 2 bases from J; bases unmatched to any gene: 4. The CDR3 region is CASSLGAGRQETQYF. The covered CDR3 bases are TGTGCCAGCAGCTTAGGAGCGGGGCGACAAGAGACC.

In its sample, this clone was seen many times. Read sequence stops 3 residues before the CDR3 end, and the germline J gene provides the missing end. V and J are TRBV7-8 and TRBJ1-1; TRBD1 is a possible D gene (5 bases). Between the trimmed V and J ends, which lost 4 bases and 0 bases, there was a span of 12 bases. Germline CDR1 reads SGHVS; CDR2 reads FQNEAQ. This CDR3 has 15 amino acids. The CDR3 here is CASSWGGALNTEAFF. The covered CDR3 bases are TGTGCCAGCAGCTGGGGGGGAGCTTTGAACACTGAA.

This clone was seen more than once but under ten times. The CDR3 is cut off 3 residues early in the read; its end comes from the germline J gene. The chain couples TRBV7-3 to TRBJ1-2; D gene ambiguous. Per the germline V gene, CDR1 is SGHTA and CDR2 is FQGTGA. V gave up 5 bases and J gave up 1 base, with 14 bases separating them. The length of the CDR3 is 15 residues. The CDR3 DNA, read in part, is TGTGCCAGCAGCCCTGGCCCAGGAATTAACTATGGC. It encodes CASSPGPGINYG. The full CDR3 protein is CASSPGPGINYGYTF. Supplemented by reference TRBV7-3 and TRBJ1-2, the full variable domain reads GAGVSQTPSNKVTEKGKYVELRCDPISGHTALYWYRQSLGQGPEFLIYFQGTGAADDSGLPNDRFFAVRPEGSVSTLKIQRTERGDSAVYLCASSPGPGINYGYTFGSGTRLTVV.

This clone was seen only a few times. CDR3 region: CASSPARGYNSPLHF. CDR3 bases read: TGTGCCAGCAGCCCCGCGCGGGGGTATAATTCACCC. This chain joins TRBV7-6 and TRBJ1-6; the D gene is possibly TRBD1 (5 bases). With the read ending 3 residues before the CDR3 end, the germline J gene is used to fill in that end. CDR3 length equals 15 residues. Trimming removed 5 bases from V and 4 bases from J, with 12 bases in between. Germline CDR1 is SGHVS and CDR2 is FNYEAQ.

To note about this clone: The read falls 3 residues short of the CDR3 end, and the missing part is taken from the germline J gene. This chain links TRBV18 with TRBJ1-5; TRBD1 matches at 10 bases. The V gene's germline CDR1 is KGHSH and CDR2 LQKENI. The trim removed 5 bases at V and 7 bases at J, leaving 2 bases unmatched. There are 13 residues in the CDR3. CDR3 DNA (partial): TGTGCCAGCTCAGGGGACAGGGGCCAGCCC. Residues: CASSGDRGQP. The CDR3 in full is CASSGDRGQPQHF. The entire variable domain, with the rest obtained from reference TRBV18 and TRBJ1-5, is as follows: NAGVMQNPRHLVRRRGQEARLRCSPMKGHSHVYWYRQLPEEGLKFMVYLQKENIIDESGMPKERFSAEFPKEGPSILRIQQVVRGDSAAYFCASSGDRGQPQHFGDGTRLSIL.

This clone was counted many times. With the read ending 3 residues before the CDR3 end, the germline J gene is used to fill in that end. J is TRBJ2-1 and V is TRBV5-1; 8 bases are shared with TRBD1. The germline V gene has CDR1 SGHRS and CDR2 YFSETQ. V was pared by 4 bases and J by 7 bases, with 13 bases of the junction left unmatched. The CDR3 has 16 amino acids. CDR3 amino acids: CASSPSLGQGRNEQFF. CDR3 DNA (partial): TGCGCCAGCAGCCCGAGCTTAGGACAGGGAAGGAATGAG.

CDR3 bases read: TGTGCCAGCATGGGGACTAGGACTAGCACAGATACG. Translated, it gives CASMGTRTSTDT. The full CDR3 protein is CASMGTRTSTDTQYF. The rearrangement links TRBV2 to TRBJ2-3, with 8 nucleotides matching TRBD2. Read sequence stops 3 residues before the CDR3 end, and the germline J gene provides the missing end. The CDR3 spans 15 residues. Per the germline V gene, CDR1 is SNHLY and CDR2 is FYNNEI. V shed 7 bases, J shed 0 bases, and the junction held 6 bases outside the gene matches.

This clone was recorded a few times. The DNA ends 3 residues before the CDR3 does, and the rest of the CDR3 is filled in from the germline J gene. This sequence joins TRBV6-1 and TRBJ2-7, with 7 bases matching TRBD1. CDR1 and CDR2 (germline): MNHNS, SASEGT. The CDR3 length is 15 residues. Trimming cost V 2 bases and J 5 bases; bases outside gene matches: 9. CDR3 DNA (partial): TGTGCCAGCAGTGAACCAGGACAGGTCCCCCACGAG. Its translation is CASSEPGQVPHE. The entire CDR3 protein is CASSEPGQVPHEQYF.

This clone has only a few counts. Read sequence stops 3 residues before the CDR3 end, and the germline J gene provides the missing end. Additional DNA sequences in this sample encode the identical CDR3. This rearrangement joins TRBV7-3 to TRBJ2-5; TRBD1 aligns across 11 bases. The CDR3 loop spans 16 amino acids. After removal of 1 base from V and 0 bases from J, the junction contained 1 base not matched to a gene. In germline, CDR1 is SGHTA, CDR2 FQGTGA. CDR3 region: CASSLRGQGDQETQYF. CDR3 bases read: TGTGCCAGCAGCTTAAGGGGACAGGGGGACCAAGAGACC. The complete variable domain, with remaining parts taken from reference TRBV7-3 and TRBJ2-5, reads GAGVSQTPSNKVTEKGKYVELRCDPISGHTALYWYRQSLGQGPEFLIYFQGTGAADDSGLPNDRFFAVRPEGSVSTLKIQRTERGDSAVYLCASSLRGQGDQETQYFGPGTRLLVL.

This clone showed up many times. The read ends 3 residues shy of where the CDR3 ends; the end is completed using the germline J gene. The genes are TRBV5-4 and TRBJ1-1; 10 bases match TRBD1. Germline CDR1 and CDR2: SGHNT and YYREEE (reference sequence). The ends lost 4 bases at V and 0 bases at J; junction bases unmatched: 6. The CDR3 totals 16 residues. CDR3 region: CASSGRDRGLNTEAFF. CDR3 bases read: TGTGCCAGCAGCGGCCGGGACAGGGGTTTGAACACTGAA.

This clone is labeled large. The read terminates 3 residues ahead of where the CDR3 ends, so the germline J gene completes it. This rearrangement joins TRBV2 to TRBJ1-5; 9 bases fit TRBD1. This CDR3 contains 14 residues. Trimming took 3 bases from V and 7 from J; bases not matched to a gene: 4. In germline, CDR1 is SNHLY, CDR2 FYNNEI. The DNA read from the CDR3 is TGTGCCAGCAGTGAGGACAGGGGATACCAGCCC. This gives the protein CASSEDRGYQP. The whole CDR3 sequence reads CASSEDRGYQPQHF.

CDR3 loop: CSVVTRPDRGRGEQYF. The sequenced part of the CDR3 DNA is TGCAGCGTTGTAACCCGTCCGGACAGGGGGCGAGGCGAG. The V call is TRBV29-1, the J call TRBJ2-7; 11 bases map to TRBD1. The read falls 3 residues short of the CDR3 end, and the missing part is taken from the germline J gene. V was clipped by 4 bases and J by 6 bases; unmatched bases: 14. Germline loops: CDR1 SQVTM, CDR2 ANQGSEA. The CDR3 loop spans 16 amino acids.

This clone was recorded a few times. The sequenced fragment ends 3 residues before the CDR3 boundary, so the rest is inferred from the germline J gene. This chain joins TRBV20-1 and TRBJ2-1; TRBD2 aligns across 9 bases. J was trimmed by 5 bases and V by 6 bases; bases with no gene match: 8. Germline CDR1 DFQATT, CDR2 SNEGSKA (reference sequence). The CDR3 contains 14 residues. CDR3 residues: CSAPAASGNNEQFF. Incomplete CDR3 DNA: TGCAGTGCCCCCGCGGCTAGCGGGAACAATGAG.

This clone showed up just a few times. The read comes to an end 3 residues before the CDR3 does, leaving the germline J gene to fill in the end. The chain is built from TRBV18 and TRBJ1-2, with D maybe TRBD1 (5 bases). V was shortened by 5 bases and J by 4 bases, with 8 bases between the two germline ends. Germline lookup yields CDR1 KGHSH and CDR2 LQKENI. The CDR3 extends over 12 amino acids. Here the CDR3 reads CASSSGSYGYTF. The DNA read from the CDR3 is TGTGCCAGCTCATCAGGGAGCTATGGC.

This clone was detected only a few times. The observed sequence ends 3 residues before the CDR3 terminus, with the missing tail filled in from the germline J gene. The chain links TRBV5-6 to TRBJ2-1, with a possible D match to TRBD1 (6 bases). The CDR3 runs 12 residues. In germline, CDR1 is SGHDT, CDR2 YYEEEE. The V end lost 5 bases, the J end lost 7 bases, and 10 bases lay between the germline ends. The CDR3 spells CASRYRANEQFF. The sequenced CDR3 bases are TGTGCCAGCAGGTACAGGGCTAATGAG.

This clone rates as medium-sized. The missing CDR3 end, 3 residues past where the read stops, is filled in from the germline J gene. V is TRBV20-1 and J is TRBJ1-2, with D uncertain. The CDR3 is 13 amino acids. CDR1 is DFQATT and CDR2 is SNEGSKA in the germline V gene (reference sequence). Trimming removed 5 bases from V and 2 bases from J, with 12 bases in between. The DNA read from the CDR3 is TGCAGTGCTTATAGCGGGGAAAACTATGGC. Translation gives CSAYSGENYG. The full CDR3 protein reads CSAYSGENYGYTF.

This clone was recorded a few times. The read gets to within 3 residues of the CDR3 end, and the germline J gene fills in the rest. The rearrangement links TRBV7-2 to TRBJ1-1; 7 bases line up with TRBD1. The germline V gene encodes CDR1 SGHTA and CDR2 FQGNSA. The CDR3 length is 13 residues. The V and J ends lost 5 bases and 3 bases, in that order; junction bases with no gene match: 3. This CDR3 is CASSATGYTEAFF. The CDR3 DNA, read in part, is TGTGCCAGCAGCGCGACAGGGTACACTGAA.

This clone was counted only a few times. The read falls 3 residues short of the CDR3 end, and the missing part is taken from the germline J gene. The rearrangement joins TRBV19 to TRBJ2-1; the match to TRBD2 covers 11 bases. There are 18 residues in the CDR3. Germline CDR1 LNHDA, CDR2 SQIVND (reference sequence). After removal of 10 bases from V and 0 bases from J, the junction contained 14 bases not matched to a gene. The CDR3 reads CATHGLAGDKSSYNEQFF. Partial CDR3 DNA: TGTGCCACCCACGGACTAGCGGGTGACAAGAGCTCCTACAATGAG. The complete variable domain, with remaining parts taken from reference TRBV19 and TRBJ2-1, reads DGGITQSPKYLFRKEGQNVTLSCEQNLNHDAMYWYRQDPGQGLRLIYYSQIVNDFQKGDIAEGYSVSREKKESFPLTVTSAQKNPTAFYLCATHGLAGDKSSYNEQFFGPGTRLTVL.

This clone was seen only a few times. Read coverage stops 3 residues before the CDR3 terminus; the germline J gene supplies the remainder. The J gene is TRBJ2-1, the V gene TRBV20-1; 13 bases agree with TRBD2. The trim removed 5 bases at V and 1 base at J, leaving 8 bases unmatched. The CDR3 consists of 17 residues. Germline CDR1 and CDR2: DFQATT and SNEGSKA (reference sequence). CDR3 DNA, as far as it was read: TGCAGTGCTTCCCCTTGGACTAGCGGGAGATCCTACAATGAG. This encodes CSASPWTSGRSYNE. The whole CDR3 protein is CSASPWTSGRSYNEQFF.

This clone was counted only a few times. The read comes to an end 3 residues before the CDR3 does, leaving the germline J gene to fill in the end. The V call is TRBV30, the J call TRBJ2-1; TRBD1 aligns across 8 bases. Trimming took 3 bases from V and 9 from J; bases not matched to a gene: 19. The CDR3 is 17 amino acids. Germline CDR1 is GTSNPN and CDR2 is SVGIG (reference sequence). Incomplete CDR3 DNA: TGTGCCTGGAGGCTACGACAGGGGCGCGTCATAGGTGGTGAG. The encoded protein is CAWRLRQGRVIGGE. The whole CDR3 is CAWRLRQGRVIGGEQFF.

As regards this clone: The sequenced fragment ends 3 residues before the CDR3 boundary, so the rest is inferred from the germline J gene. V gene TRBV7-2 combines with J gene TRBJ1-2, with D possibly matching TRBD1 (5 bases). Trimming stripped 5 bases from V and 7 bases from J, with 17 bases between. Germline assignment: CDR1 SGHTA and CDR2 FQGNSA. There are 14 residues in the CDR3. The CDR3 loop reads CASSPTGVVGGYTF. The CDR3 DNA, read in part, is TGTGCCAGCAGCCCCACGGGGGTGGTGGGTGGC.

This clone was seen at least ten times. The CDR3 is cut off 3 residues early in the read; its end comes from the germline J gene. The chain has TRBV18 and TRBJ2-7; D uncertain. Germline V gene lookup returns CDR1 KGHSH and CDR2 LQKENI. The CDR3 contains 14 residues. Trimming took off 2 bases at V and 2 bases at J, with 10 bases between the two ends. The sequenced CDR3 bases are TGTGCCAGCTCACCAACAGTCCACCCCTACGAG. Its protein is CASSPTVHPYE. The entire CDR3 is CASSPTVHPYEQYF.

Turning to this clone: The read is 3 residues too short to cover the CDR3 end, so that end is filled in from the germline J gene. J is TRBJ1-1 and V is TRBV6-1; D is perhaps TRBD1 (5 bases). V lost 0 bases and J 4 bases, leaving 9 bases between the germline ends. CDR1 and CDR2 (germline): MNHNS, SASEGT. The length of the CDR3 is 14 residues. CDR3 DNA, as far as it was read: TGTGCCAGCAGTGAAGCGGGGGGAAGCACTGAA. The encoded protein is CASSEAGGSTE. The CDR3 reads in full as CASSEAGGSTEAFF.

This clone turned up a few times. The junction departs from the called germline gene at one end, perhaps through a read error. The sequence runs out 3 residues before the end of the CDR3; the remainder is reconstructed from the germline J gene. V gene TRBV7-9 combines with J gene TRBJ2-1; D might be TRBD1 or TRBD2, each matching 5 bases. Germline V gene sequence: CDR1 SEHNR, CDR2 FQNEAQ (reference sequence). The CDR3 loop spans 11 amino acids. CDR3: CSSSRGDEQFF. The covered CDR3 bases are TGTTCCAGCAGCAGAGGGGATGAG. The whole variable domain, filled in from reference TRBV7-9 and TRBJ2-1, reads DTGVSQNPRHKITKRGQNVTFRCDPISEHNRLYWYRQTLGQGPEFLTYFQNEAQLEKSRLLSDRFSAERPKGSFSTLEIQRTEQGDSAMYLCSSSRGDEQFFGPGTRLTVL.